This TCR beta chain was profiled in a study of blood T cell repertoires in COVID-19. In the study overall: Acute-phase and convalescent COVID-19 samples originated in the United States, Italy and Spain. The analysed material was cDNA or gDNA that came from T cells, B-cell-depleted T cells, or PBMCs.

Germline CDR1 reads MNHEY; CDR2 reads SVGEGT. V shed 2 bases and J 2 bases; nucleotides not matched to a gene: 9. The CDR3 extends over 17 amino acids. Under the authors' procedure: Counts of nucleated cells, estimated from reference gene primer amplification, were obtained. Clones were sequenced by immunoSEQ multiplex PCR, and TCRdb holds only the in-frame ones, with some missing. The V and J calls and clone size were taken over from that table, and D and trimming were inferred from the DNA. The repertoire consists of roughly 53,000 clones, with approximately 84% occurring once and the leading ten covering more than 15%.

The receptor was derived from a man in his 70s with active COVID-19. The chain combines TRBV6-2 or TRBV6-3 with TRBJ2-1, with 7 nucleotides matching TRBD2. The material sequenced was peripheral blood. CDR3 amino acids: CASSYRIGRGAYNEQFF. In DNA form, the CDR3 reads TGTGCCAGCAGTTACAGAATAGGGAGGGGTGCCTACAATGAGCAGTTCTTC.